This TCR beta chain was sequenced in a study of molecular identifiers for immune sequencing clone quantification. Making the bulk TCR libraries relied on previously described methods and listed TCR primers. TCRdb fed the PCR reads into MiXCR, producing one record per CDR3 protein. The table includes under 650,000 distinct CDR3 sequences, around 20% detected once. From germline, CDR1 is MNHEY and CDR2 SVGAGI. V dropped 5 bases and J dropped 3 bases, with 11 bases sitting between them. This CDR3 has 14 residues. The table lists this clonotype with many counts. Its antigen is as yet unknown. Study outcomes and limitations: Detection of one spiked Jurkat cell's TCR RNA reportedly worked in some 980,000 naive cells.

The TCR comes from a human donor in good health. Some libraries in this study had Jurkat cell RNA spiked in. The chain couples TRBV6-5 to TRBJ1-5; the D is unclear. The material sequenced was naive CD8+ T cells from blood, with Jurkat cell RNA spiked in. The subset here: FACS-sorted CD8+CD4-CCR7+CD45RA+ naive T cells. The CDR3 DNA follows: TGTGCCAGCAGTAATCAGGATTACAATCAGCCCCAGCATTTT. This gives the protein CASSNQDYNQPQHF.